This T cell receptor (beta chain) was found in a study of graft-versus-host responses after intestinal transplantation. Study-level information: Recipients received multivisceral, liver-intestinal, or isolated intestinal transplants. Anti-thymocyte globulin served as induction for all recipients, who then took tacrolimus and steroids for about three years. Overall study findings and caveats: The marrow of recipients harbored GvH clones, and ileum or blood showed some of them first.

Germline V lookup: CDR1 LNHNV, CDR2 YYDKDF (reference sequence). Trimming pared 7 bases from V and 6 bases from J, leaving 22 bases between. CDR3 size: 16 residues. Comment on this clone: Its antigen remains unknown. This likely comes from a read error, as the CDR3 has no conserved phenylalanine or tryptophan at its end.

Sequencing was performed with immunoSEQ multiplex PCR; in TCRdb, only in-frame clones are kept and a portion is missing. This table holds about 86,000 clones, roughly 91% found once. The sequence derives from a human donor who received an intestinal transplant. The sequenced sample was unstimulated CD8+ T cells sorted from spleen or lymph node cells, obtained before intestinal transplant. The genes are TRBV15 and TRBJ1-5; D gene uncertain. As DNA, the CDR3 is TGTGCCACCACCCCCTTTTTTAGGGAGTCGGGTCAGCCCCAGCATTCT. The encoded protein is CATTPFFRESGQPQHS.